This T cell receptor beta chain is from a study of T-cell reconstitution after alpha-beta-depleted transplantation in children. In the case of this clonotype: Antigen: not known.

Unique molecular identifiers were built into the TCRbeta library. MiXCR, applied by TCRdb to the PCR reads, yields one record per CDR3 protein. The sample consists of a few hundred thousand distinct CDR3 sequences, 43% of them appearing once. Overall study results and limits: The study reportedly traced alpha-beta T cells about two months after transplant to several hundred expanded graft clones.

This CDR3 region has 17 residues. The ends were cut back, 2 bases at V and 0 bases at J, with 14 bases in the middle. Germline V gene data show CDR1 as MNHEY and CDR2 as SVGEGT. The source of this sequence is a girl aged 2 to 9 with aplastic anemia, due to receive a stem cell transplant. V gene TRBV6-2 or TRBV6-3 combines with J gene TRBJ2-1; D uncertain. The sequences come from PBMCs, collected before TCRalphabeta/CD19-depleted stem cell transplant. The CDR3 bases are TGTGCCAGCAGTTACAGAAAGGACGGAAGCTCCTACAATGAGCAGTTCTTC. It translates to CASSYRKDGSSYNEQFF.